This T cell receptor beta chain emerged from a study of T cell responses to AZD1222 COVID-19 vaccine. Germline V gene lookup returns CDR1 SGHKS and CDR2 YYEKEE (reference sequence). This CDR3 has 14 amino acids. With 4 bases clipped from V and 5 bases from J, the junction kept 6 bases outside the gene matches. Only in-frame clones appear in the TCRdb table, and some are missing; sequencing was by immunoSEQ multiplex PCR. This table holds 150,000 to 200,000 clones, about nine tenths found once. This clonotype was sampled from an adult in good health. This chain connects TRBV5-5 to TRBJ2-4; TRBD1 matches 7 bases. This specimen was peripheral blood, taken on day 0 of AZD1222 vaccination. The CDR3 loop is CASSPEGGQNIQYF. Here the CDR3 DNA reads TGTGCCAGCAGCCCCGAAGGGGGCCAAAACATTCAGTACTTC.